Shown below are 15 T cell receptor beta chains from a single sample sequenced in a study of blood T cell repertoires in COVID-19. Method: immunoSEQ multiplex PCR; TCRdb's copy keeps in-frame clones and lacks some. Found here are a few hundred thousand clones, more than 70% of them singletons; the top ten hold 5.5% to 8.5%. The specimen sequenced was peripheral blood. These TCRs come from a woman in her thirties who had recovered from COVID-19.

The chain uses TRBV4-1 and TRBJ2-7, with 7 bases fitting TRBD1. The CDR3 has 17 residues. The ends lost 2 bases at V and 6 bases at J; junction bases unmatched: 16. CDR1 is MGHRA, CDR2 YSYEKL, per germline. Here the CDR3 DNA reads TGCGCCAGCAGCCAACCGGGACAGTCGTTTTCCCTCAGCGAGCAGTACTTC. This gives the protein CASSQPGQSFSLSEQYF.

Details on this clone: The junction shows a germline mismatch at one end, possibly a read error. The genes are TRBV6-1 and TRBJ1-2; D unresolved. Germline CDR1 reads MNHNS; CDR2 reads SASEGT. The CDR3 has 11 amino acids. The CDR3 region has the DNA TGTGCCAGCAGTGAAATGCGGGTTTCGGACTTC. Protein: CASSEMRVSDF.

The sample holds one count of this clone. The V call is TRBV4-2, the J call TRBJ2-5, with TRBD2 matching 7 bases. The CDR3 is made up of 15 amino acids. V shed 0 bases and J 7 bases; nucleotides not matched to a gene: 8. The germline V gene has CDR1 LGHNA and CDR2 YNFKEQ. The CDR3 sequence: CASSQEAAGLGTQYF. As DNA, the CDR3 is TGTGCCAGCAGCCAAGAGGCAGCGGGACTTGGGACCCAGTACTTC.

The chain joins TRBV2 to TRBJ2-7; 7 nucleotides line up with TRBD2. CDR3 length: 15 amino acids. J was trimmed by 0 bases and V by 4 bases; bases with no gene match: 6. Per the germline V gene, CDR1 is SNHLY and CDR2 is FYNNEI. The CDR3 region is CASSVSGDHSYEQYF. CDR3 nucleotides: TGTGCCAGCAGTGTAAGCGGGGACCACTCCTACGAGCAGTACTTC.

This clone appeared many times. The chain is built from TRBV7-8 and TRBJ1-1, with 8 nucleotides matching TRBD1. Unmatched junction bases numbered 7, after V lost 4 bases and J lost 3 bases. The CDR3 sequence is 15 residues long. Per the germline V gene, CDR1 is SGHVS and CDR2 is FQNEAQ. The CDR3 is CASSSETGAYTEAFF. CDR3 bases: TGTGCCAGCAGCTCAGAGACAGGGGCGTACACTGAAGCTTTCTTT. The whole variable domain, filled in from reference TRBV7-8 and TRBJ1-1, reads GAGVSQSPRYKVAKRGQDVALRCDPISGHVSLFWYQQALGQGPEFLTYFQNEAQLDKSGLPSDRFFAERPEGSVSTLKIQRTQQEDSAVYLCASSSETGAYTEAFFGQGTRLTVV.

CDR3 loop: CASSWVAGNEQFF. CDR3 sequence (DNA): TGTGCCAGCAGTTGGGTAGCGGGGAATGAGCAGTTCTTC. This rearrangement joins TRBV12-3 or TRBV12-4 to TRBJ2-1; TRBD2 matches at 8 bases. The CDR3 spans 13 residues. Trimming cost V 4 bases and J 7 bases; bases outside gene matches: 3.

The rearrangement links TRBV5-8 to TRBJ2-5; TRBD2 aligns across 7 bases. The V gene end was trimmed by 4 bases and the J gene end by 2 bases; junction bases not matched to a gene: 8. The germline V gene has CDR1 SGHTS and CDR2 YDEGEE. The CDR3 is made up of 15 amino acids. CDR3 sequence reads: CASSPGTIPQETQYF. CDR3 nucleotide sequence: TGTGCCAGCAGCCCCGGGACTATCCCACAAGAGACCCAGTACTTC.

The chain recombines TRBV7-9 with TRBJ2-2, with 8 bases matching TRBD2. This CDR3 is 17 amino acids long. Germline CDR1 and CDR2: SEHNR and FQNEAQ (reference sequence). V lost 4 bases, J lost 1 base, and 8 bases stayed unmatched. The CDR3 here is CASSSPVLAGNTGELFF. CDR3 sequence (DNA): TGTGCCAGCAGCTCACCCGTTCTAGCGGGGAACACCGGGGAGCTGTTTTTT. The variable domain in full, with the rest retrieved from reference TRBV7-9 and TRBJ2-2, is DTGVSQNPRHKITKRGQNVTFRCDPISEHNRLYWYRQTLGQGPEFLTYFQNEAQLEKSRLLSDRFSAERPKGSFSTLEIQRTEQGDSAMYLCASSSPVLAGNTGELFFGEGSRLTVL.

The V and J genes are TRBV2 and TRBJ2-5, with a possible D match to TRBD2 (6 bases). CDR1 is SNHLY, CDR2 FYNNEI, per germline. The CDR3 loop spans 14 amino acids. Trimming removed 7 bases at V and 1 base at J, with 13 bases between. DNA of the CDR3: TGTGCCAGCACCTTCCCCGGGGGCCAAGAGACCCAGTACTTC. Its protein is CASTFPGGQETQYF.

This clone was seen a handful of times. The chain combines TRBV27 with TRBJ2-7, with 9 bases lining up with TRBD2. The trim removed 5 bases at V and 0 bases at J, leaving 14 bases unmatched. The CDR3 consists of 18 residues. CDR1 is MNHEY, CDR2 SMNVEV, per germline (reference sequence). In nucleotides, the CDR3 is TGTGCCAGCAGTCCTGTATGGTTCAGCGGGGGGAGCTCCTACGAGCAGTACTTC. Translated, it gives CASSPVWFSGGSSYEQYF.

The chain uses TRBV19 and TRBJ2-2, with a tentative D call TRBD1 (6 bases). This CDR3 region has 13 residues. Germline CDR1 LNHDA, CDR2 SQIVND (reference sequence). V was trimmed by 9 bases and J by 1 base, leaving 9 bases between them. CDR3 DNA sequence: TGTGCCAGCCTGGACAGGAACACCGGGGAGCTGTTTTTT. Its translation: CASLDRNTGELFF.

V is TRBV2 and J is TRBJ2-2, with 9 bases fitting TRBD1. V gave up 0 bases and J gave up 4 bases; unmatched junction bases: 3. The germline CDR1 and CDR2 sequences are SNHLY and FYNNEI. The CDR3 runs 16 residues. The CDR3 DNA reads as TGTGCCAGCAGTGAAGCGACAGGGGGAAGCACCGGGGAGCTGTTTTTT. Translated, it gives CASSEATGGSTGELFF.

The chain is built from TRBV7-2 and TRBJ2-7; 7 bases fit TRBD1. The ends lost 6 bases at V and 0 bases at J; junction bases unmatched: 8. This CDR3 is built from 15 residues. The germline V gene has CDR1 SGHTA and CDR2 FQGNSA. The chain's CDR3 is CASRSTGAYSYEQYF. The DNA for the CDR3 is TGTGCCAGCAGGTCAACAGGGGCGTACTCCTACGAGCAGTACTTC.

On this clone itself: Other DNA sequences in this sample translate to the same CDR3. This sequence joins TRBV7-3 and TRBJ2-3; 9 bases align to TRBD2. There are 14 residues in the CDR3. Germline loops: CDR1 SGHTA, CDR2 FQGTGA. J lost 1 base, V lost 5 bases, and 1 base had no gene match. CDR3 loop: CASSRTSGTDTQYF. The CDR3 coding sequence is TGTGCCAGCAGCCGGACTAGCGGCACAGATACGCAGTATTTT.

CDR3 residues: CASSKGRIHEQYF. The CDR3 DNA reads TGTGCCAGCAGCAAAGGGAGGATCCACGAGCAGTACTTC. The genes are TRBV21-1 and TRBJ2-7; the DNA was not used to check the table's D call, TRBD2. TRBV21-1 is an annotated pseudogene. The CDR3 covers 13 residues.